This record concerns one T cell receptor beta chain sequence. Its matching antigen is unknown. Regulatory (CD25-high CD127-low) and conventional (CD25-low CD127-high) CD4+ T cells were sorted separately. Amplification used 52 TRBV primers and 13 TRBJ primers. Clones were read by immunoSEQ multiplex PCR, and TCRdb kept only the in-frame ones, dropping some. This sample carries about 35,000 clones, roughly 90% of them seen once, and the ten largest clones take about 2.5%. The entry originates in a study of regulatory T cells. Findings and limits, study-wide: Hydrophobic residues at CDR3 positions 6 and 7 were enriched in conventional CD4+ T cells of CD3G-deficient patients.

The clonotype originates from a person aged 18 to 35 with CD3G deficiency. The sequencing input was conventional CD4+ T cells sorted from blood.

The CDR3 loop reads CASSEDGFNSPLHF. The CDR3 coding sequence is TGTGCCAGCAGTGAAGACGGTTTTAATTCACCCCTCCACTTT. V is TRBV6-1 and J is TRBJ1-6; D gene ambiguous. V lost 1 base, J lost 6 bases, and 7 bases lay in between. From germline, CDR1 is MNHNS and CDR2 SASEGT. CDR3 length: 14 residues.